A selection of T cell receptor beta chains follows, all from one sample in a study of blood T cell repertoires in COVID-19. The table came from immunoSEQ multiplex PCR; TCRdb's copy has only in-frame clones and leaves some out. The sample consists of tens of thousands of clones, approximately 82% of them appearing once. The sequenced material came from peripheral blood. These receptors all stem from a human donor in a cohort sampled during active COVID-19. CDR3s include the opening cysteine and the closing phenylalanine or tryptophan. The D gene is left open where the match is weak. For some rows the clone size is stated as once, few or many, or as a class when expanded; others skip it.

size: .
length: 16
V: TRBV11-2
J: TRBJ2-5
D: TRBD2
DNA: TGTGCCAGCAGCTTGAATAGCGGGGGGCTATACGAGACCCAGTACTTC
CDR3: CASSLNSGGLYETQYF

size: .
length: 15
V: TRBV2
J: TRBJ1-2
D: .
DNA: TGTGCCAGCAGTCCTCGAGGACTAGCTAACTATGGCTACACCTTC
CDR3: CASSPRGLANYGYTF

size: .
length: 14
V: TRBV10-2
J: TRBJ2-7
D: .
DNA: TGCGCCAGCAACTTCCAGGGAGGTGGCGACGAGCAGTACTTC
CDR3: CASNFQGGGDEQYF

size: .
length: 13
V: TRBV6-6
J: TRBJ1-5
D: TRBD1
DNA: TGTGCCAGCAGCAACAGGGGTGGTCAGCCCCAGCATTTT
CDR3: CASSNRGGQPQHF

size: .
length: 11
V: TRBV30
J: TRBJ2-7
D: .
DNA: TGTGCCTGGACTAGGGGTTCCTCGCAGTACTTC
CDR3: CAWTRGSSQYF

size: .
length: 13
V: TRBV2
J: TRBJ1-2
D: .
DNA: TGTGCCAGCAGTGAAGGCACCCGTCGGGGCTACACCTTC
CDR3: CASSEGTRRGYTF

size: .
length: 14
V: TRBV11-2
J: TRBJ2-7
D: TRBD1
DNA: TGTGCCAGCAGCCGACAGGGGGGCCCTCACGAGCAGTACTTC
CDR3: CASSRQGGPHEQYF

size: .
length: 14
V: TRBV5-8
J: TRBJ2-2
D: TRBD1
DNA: TGTGCCAGCAGCACACTACAGGGGACCGGGGAGCTGTTTTTT
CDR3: CASSTLQGTGELFF

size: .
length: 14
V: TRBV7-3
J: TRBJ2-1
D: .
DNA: TGTGCCAGCAGCTTCACAGGGTATGGCAATGAGCAGTTCTTC
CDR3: CASSFTGYGNEQFF

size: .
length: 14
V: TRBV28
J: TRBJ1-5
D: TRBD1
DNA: TGTGCCAGCAGTTTACGACAGGGTGGACAGCCCCAGCATTTT
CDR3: CASSLRQGGQPQHF

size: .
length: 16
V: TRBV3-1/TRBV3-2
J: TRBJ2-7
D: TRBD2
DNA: TGTGCCAGCAGCCACCCGGGACTACGTACTTCCTACGAGCAGTACTTC
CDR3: CASSHPGLRTSYEQYF

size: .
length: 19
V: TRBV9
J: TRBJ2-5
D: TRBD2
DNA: TGTGCCAGCAGCGTAGCTACTGGGACTAGCGGGAGGGCGAGGGAGACCCAGTACTTC
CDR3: CASSVATGTSGRARETQYF

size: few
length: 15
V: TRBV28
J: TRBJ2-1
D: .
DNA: TGTGCCAGCAGTTTATGGAGGGCCTCCTACAATGAGCAGTTCTTC
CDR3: CASSLWRASYNEQFF

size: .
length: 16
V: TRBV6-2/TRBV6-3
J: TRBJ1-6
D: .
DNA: TGTGCCAGCAGTTACCCCGGACGGAGGGCTAATTCACCCCTCCACTTT
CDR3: CASSYPGRRANSPLHF

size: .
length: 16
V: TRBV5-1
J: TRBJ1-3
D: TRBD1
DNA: TGCGCCAGCAGCGTTGGCGGGGACAGTTCTGGAAACACCATATATTTT
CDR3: CASSVGGDSSGNTIYF

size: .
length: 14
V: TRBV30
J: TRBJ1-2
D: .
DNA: TGTGCCTGGAGTGTACCGGCCAGGGAGGGTGGCTACACCTTC
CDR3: CAWSVPAREGGYTF

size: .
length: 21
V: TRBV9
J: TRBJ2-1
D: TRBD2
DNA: TGTGCCAGCAGCGTAGATCCGATGAGGGGCCGAGCGGGGCGACTATACAATGAGCAGTTCTTC
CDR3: CASSVDPMRGRAGRLYNEQFF

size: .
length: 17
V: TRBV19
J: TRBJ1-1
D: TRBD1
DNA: TGTGCCAGTAGTAGATGGACAGGGGCCTTAGCGAACACTGAAGCTTTCTTT
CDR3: CASSRWTGALANTEAFF

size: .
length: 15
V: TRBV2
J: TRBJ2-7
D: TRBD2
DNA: TGTGCCAGCAGACTCACGGGAGGAACCGCTTCCGAGCAGTACTTC
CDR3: CASRLTGGTASEQYF

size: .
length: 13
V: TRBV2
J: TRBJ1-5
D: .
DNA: TGTGCCACTCAACAGGTTAACGGTTCGCCCCAGCATTTT
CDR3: CATQQVNGSPQHF

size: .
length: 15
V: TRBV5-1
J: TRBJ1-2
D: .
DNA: TGCGCCAGCAGCTACGGGACCCCAGGGACTTATGGCTACACCTTC
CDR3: CASSYGTPGTYGYTF

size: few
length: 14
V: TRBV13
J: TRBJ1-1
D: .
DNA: TGTGCCAGCAGCTTGCGGGGGACGAACACTGAAGCTTTCTTT
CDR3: CASSLRGTNTEAFF

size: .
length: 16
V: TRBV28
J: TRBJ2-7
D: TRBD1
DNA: TGTGCCAGCAGTTTACACGGGACAGGGAGCTCCTACGAGCAGTACTTC
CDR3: CASSLHGTGSSYEQYF

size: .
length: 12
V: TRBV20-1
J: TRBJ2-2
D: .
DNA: TGCAGTGCTAGTCGCGGGGTCGGGGAGCTGTTTTTT
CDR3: CSASRGVGELFF

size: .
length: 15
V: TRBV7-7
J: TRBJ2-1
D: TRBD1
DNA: TGTGCTAGCAGCGTCGGATTGGGACAGGGGAGTGAGCAGTTCTTC
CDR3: CASSVGLGQGSEQFF

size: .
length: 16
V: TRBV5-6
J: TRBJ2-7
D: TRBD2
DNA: TGTGCCAGCAGCCCTCGTATCCGCGGGAGGGTATACGAGCAGTACTTC
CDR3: CASSPRIRGRVYEQYF

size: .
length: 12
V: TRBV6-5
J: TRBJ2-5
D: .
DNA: TGTGCCAGCAGTTACGGGCAGGGGACCCAGTACTTC
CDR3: CASSYGQGTQYF

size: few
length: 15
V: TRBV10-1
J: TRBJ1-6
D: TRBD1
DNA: TGCGCCCACTCCCCCAGGGACAGCTATAATTCACCCCTCCACTTT
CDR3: CAHSPRDSYNSPLHF

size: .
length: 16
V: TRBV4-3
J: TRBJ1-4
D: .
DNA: TGCGCCAGCAGCCAGAGGGCGAGACGTAGCAATGAAAAACTGTTTTTT
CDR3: CASSQRARRSNEKLFF

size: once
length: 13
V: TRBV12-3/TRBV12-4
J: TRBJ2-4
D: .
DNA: TGTGCCAGCAGGCTGCGAGCCAAAAACATTCAGTACTTC
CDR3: CASRLRAKNIQYF

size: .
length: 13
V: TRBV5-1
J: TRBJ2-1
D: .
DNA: TGCGCCAGCAGCTTGGTAGCCGACAATGAGCAGTTCTTC
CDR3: CASSLVADNEQFF